This passage covers 13 T cell receptor beta chains from one sample sequenced in a study of blood T cell repertoires in COVID-19. This table comes from immunoSEQ multiplex PCR, and its TCRdb copy is limited to in-frame clones, with some not included. In the table there are more than 60,000 clones, roughly 86% of which are singletons. Sequenced material: peripheral blood. These receptors were collected from a man aged 60 to 69 with acute or convalescent COVID-19.

This rearrangement joins TRBV27 to TRBJ2-1; TRBD1 matches at 8 bases. The germline gives CDR1 MNHEY, CDR2 SMNVEV (reference sequence). Trimming took 8 bases from V and 2 from J; bases not matched to a gene: 11. The CDR3 runs to 16 residues. CDR3 region: CASHRGAQFPYNEQFF. The CDR3 region has the DNA TGTGCCAGCCACAGGGGGGCCCAATTCCCCTACAATGAGCAGTTCTTC.

This clone has a handful of counts. The chain employs TRBV18 and TRBJ1-5, with D uncertain. The CDR3 totals 17 residues. From germline, CDR1 is KGHSH and CDR2 LQKENI. V was pared by 5 bases and J by 3 bases, with 20 bases between. For the CDR3, the DNA is TGTGCCAGCTCAAAATCCCGCGAGAATAGCGCCAATCAGCCCCAGCATTTT. Encoded protein: CASSKSRENSANQPQHF.

V usage is TRBV3-1 (or the pseudogene TRBV3-2) and J usage is TRBJ1-6; D is possibly TRBD1 (6 bases). V dropped 4 bases and J dropped 11 bases, with 18 bases sitting between them. Germline V gene data show CDR1 as LGHDT and CDR2 as YNNKEL (reference sequence). This CDR3 is 15 amino acids long. CDR3 residues: CASSPGTFEGAPLHF. CDR3 nucleotide sequence: TGTGCCAGCAGCCCCGGGACATTTGAGGGGGCACCCCTCCACTTT.

This chain joins TRBV18 and TRBJ2-5; 8 nucleotides align to TRBD2. The germline V gene has CDR1 KGHSH and CDR2 LQKENI. The CDR3 length is 14 residues. The trim removed 3 bases at V and 1 base at J, leaving 1 base unmatched. Written as DNA, the CDR3 is TGTGCCAGCTCACCCACTAGCGGCCAAGAGACCCAGTACTTC. This gives the protein CASSPTSGQETQYF.

The rearrangement joins TRBV4-1 to TRBJ2-1, with 8 bases aligning to TRBD2. The CDR3 runs to 19 residues. After removal of 1 base from V and 3 bases from J, the junction contained 14 bases not matched to a gene. CDR1 is MGHRA, CDR2 YSYEKL, per germline. For the CDR3, the DNA is TGCGCCAGCAGCCAAGGGAACTACGGGGGGGGGAACGTCTACAATGAGCAGTTCTTC. Its translation is CASSQGNYGGGNVYNEQFF.

This sequence joins TRBV7-2 and TRBJ2-7; 7 bases map to TRBD2. The length of the CDR3 is 14 residues. The V segment lost 5 bases and the J segment 7 bases; nucleotides outside the gene matches: 11. The germline V gene encodes CDR1 SGHTA and CDR2 FQGNSA. The DNA for the CDR3 is TGTGCCAGCAGCCCCCCGGGGAGGGATCGGGAGCAGTACTTC. Translation gives CASSPPGRDREQYF. The full variable domain, rest sourced from reference TRBV7-2 and TRBJ2-7, is GAGVSQSPSNKVTEKGKDVELRCDPISGHTALYWYRQSLGQGLEFLIYFQGNSAPDKSGLPSDRFSAERTGGSVSTLTIQRTQQEDSAVYLCASSPPGRDREQYFGPGTRLTVT.

The sample holds one count of this clone. The gene calls are TRBV7-2 and TRBJ2-7; 8 nucleotides line up with TRBD2. Trimming cost V 3 bases and J 3 bases; bases outside gene matches: 7. Germline CDR1 and CDR2: SGHTA and FQGNSA. The CDR3 is 15 residues long. This CDR3 is CASSFPSGGRYEQYF. CDR3 bases: TGTGCCAGCAGCTTTCCCAGCGGGGGCCGCTACGAGCAGTACTTC. The complete variable domain, with remaining parts taken from reference TRBV7-2 and TRBJ2-7, reads GAGVSQSPSNKVTEKGKDVELRCDPISGHTALYWYRQSLGQGLEFLIYFQGNSAPDKSGLPSDRFSAERTGGSVSTLTIQRTQQEDSAVYLCASSFPSGGRYEQYFGPGTRLTVT.

The V call is TRBV5-1, the J call TRBJ2-3; D not certain. The CDR3 consists of 14 residues. V was cut by 4 bases and J by 2 bases, with 11 bases left in between. Germline-derived CDR1 and CDR2 are SGHRS and YFSETQ. In DNA, the CDR3 is TGCGCCAGCAGCCCTGGCCTGGCCACAGATACGCAGTATTTT. Translating gives CASSPGLATDTQYF.

This clone was recorded a few times. V and J are TRBV4-3 and TRBJ2-1; perhaps TRBD1 as D (6 bases). This CDR3 is 14 amino acids long. Germline assignment: CDR1 LGHNA and CDR2 YSLEER. Trimming shortened V by 5 bases and J by 4 bases, and 12 bases separated the two germline ends. The CDR3 loop reads CASSGEGHYNEQFF. The CDR3 region has the DNA TGCGCCAGCAGCGGAGAGGGACATTACAATGAGCAGTTCTTC.

This chain links TRBV4-1 with TRBJ1-1; D may be TRBD1 (5 bases). Germline V lookup: CDR1 MGHRA, CDR2 YSYEKL. The CDR3 sequence is 18 residues long. The V gene lost 4 bases and the J gene lost 1 base, with 22 bases spanning the gap. Written as DNA, the CDR3 is TGCGCCAGCAGCCCTTCTTGGACAAGACGGATGTGGAACACTGAAGCTTTCTTT. As protein: CASSPSWTRRMWNTEAFF.

The gene calls are TRBV12-3 or TRBV12-4 and TRBJ2-7, with D unclear. The CDR3 is 12 residues long. The V end was cut by 5 bases, the J end by 3 bases, with 8 bases between. The CDR3 is CASSQYSYEQYF. CDR3 nucleotides: TGTGCCAGCAGTCAATACAGCTACGAGCAGTACTTC.

The count of this clone is one. The chain has TRBV29-1 and TRBJ1-5; D unclear. This CDR3 spans 17 amino acids. The germline gives CDR1 SQVTM, CDR2 ANQGSEA. The CDR3 loop is CTLSRIPMGYSNQPQHF. The CDR3 region has the DNA TGCACCCTCAGTAGGATACCGATGGGCTATAGCAATCAGCCCCAGCATTTT. Drawing the rest from reference TRBV29-1 and TRBJ1-5, the complete variable domain is SAVISQKPSRDICQRGTSLTIQCQVDSQVTMMFWYRQQPGQSLTLIATANQGSEATYESGFVIDKFPISRPNLTFSTLTVSNMSPEDSSIYLCTLSRIPMGYSNQPQHFGDGTRLSIL.

The chain is built from TRBV28 and TRBJ1-6; D might be TRBD1 (5 bases). Trimming shortened V by 5 bases and J by 4 bases, and 18 bases separated the two germline ends. CDR1 and CDR2 from the germline V gene are MDHEN and SYDVKM. The length of the CDR3 is 17 residues. The CDR3 is CASSPTPPTVYNSPLHF. Written as DNA, the CDR3 is TGTGCCAGCAGTCCTACACCCCCGACAGTTTATAATTCACCCCTCCACTTT.